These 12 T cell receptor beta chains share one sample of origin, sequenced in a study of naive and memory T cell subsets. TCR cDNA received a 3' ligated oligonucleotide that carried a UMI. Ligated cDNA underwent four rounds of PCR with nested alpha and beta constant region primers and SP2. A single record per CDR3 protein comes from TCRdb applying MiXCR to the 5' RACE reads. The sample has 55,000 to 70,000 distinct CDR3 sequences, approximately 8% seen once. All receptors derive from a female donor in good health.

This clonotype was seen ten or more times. The CDR3 nucleotides read TGTGCCAGCAGGCAAAGACAGGGGGCCAGGAACACTGAAGCTTTCTTT. It is translated as CASRQRQGARNTEAFF. This sequence joins TRBV2 and TRBJ1-1; the match to TRBD1 covers 10 bases. Germline assignment: CDR1 SNHLY and CDR2 FYNNEI. J gave up 1 base and V 6 bases, and 8 bases lay outside the gene matches. The CDR3 runs to 16 residues.

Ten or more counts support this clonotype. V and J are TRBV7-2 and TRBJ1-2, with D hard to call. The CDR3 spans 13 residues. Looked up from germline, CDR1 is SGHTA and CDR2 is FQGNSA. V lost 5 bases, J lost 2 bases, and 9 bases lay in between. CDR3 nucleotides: TGTGCCAGCAGCCCCCAGACCAACTATGGCTACACCTTC. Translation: CASSPQTNYGYTF. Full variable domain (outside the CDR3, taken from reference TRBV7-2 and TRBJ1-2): GAGVSQSPSNKVTEKGKDVELRCDPISGHTALYWYRQSLGQGLEFLIYFQGNSAPDKSGLPSDRFSAERTGGSVSTLTIQRTQQEDSAVYLCASSPQTNYGYTFGSGTRLTVV.

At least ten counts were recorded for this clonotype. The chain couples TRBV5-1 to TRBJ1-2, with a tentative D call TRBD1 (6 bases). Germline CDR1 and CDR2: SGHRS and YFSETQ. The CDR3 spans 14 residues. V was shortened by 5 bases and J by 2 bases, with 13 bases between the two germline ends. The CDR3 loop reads CASRDTQGNYGYTF. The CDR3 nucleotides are TGCGCCAGCAGGGACACACAGGGAAACTATGGCTACACCTTC. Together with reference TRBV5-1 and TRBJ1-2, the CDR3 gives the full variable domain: KAGVTQTPRYLIKTRGQQVTLSCSPISGHRSVSWYQQTPGQGLQFLFEYFSETQRNKGNFPGRFSGRQFSNSRSEMNVSTLELGDSALYLCASRDTQGNYGYTFGSGTRLTVV.

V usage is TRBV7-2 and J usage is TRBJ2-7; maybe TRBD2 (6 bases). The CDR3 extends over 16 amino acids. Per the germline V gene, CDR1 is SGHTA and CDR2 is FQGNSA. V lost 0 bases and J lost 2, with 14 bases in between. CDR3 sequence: CASSLAPVRGTYEQYF. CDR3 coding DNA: TGTGCCAGCAGCTTAGCCCCCGTGCGCGGGACCTACGAGCAGTACTTC. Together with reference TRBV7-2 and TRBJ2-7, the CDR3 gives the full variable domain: GAGVSQSPSNKVTEKGKDVELRCDPISGHTALYWYRQSLGQGLEFLIYFQGNSAPDKSGLPSDRFSAERTGGSVSTLTIQRTQQEDSAVYLCASSLAPVRGTYEQYFGPGTRLTVT.

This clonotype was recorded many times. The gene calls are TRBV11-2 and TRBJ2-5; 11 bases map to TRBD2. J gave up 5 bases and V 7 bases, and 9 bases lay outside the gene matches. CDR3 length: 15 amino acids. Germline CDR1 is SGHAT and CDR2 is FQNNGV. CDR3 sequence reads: CASTSSGGAGETQYF. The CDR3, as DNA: TGTGCCAGCACAAGTAGCGGGGGGGCCGGGGAGACCCAGTACTTC.

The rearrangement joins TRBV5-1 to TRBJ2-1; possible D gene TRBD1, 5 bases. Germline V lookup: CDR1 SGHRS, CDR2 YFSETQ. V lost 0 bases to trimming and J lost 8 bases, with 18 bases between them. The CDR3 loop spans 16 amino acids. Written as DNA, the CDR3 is TGCGCCAGCAGCTTGGTTATGTCAGGGCCTTGGGATGAGCAGTTCTTC. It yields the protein CASSLVMSGPWDEQFF.

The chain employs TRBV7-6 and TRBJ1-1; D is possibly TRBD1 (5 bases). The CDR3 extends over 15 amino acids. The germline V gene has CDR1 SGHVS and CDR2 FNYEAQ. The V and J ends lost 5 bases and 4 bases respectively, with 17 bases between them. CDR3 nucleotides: TGTGCCAGCAGCCCCCCCGTGGGGGGTGCCACTGAAGCTTTCTTT. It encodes CASSPPVGGATEAFF.

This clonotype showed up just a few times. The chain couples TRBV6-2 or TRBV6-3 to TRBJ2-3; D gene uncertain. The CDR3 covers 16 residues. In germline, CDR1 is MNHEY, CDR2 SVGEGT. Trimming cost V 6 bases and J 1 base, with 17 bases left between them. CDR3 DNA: TGTGCCAGCAGCCCACACTCTAGTTGGGGCACAGATACGCAGTATTTT. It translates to CASSPHSSWGTDTQYF.

The CDR3 protein is CASSSRLGDEQYF. CDR3 DNA sequence: TGTGCCAGCAGTTCCAGACTAGGAGACGAGCAGTACTTC. The genes are TRBV6-5 and TRBJ2-7, with a possible D match to TRBD2 (6 bases). Deletions cut 4 bases from V and 5 bases from J, with 12 bases between. Germline V CDR1 and CDR2: MNHEY, SVGAGI. There are 13 residues in the CDR3.

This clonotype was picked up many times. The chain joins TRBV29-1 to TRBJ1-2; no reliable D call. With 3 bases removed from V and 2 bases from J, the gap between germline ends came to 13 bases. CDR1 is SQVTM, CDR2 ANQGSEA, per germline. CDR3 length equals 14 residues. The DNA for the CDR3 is TGCAGCGTTGACCCCGTAGGGCTAAACTATGGCTACACCTTC. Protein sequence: CSVDPVGLNYGYTF.

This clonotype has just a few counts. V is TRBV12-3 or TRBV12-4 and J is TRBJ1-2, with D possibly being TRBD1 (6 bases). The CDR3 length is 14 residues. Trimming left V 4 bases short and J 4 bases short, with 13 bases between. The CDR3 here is CASSSRQEVYGYTF. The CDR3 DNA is TGTGCCAGCAGTTCACGACAGGAAGTCTATGGCTACACCTTC.

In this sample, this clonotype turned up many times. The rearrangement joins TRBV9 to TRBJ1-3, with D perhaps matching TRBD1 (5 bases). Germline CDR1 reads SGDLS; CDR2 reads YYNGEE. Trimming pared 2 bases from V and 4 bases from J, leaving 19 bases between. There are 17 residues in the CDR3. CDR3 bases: TGTGCCAGCAGCGTTAATCCAAACCGGGACGTCGGAAACACCATATATTTT. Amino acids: CASSVNPNRDVGNTIYF.